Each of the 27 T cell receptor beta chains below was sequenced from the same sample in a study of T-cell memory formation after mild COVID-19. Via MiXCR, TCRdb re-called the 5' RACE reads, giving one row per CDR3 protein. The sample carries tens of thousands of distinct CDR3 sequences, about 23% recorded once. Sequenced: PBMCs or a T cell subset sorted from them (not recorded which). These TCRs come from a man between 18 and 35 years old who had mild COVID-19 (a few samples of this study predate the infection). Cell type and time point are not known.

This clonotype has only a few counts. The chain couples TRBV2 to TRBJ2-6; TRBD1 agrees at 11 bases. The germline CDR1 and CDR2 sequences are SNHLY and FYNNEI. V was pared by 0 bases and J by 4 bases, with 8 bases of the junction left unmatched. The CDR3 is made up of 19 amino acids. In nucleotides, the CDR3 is TGTGCCAGCAGTGAAGCGCGAGGACAGGGGGCGCCAGGGGCCAACGTCCTGACTTTC. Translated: CASSEARGQGAPGANVLTF.

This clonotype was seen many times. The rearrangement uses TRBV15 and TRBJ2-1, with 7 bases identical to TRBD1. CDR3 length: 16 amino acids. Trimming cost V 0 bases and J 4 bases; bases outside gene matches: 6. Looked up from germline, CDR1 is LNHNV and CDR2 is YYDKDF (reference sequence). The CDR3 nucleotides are TGTGCCACCAGCAGAGATCTGGGGGACAGTTACAATGAGCAGTTCTTC. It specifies CATSRDLGDSYNEQFF.

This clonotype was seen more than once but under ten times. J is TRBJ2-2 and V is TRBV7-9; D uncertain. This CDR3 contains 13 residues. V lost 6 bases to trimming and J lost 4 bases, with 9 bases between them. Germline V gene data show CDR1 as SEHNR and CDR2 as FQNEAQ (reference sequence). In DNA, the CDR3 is TGTGCCAGCAGTAAAGGTTCCACCGGGGAGCTGTTTTTT. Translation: CASSKGSTGELFF.

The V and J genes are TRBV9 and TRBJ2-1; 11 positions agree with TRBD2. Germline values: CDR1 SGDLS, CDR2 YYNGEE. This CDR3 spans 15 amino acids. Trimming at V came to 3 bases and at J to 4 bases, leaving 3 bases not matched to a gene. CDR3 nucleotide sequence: TGTGCCAGCAGCGCGGGGACTAGCGGATACAATGAGCAGTTCTTC. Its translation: CASSAGTSGYNEQFF.

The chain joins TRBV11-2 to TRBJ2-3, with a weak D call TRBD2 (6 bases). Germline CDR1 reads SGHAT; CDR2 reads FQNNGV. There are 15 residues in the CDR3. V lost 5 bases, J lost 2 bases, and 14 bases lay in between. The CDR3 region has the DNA TGTGCCAGCAGCCTAGTCGGGGGAACCACAGATACGCAGTATTTT. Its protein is CASSLVGGTTDTQYF.

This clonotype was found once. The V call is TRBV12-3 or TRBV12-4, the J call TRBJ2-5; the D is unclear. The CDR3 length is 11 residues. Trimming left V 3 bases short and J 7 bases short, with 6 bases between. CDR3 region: CASSFGPTQYF. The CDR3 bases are TGTGCCAGCAGTTTTGGGCCGACCCAGTACTTC.

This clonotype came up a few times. CDR3 loop: CASARGIHQYF. CDR3 sequence (DNA): TGTGCTAGTGCCCGCGGGATTCATCAGTATTTT. The chain recombines TRBV12-5 with TRBJ2-3; D perhaps matches TRBD2 (6 bases). Germline V gene lookup returns CDR1 LGHNT and CDR2 FRNRAP. V was shortened by 7 bases and J by 12 bases, with 14 bases between the two germline ends. The CDR3 has 11 residues.

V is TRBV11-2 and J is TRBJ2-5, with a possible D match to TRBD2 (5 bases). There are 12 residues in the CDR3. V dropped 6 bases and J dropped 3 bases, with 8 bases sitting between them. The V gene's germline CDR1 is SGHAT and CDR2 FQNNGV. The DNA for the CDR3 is TGTGCCAGCAGACTAGTGGAAGAGACCCAGTACTTC. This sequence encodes CASRLVEETQYF.

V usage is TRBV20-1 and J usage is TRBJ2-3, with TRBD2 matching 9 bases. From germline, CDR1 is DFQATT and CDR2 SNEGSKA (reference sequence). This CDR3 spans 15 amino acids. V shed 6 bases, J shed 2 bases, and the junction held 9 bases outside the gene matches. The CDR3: CSAPSVAGATDTQYF. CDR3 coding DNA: TGCAGTGCCCCATCGGTAGCGGGAGCCACAGATACGCAGTATTTT.

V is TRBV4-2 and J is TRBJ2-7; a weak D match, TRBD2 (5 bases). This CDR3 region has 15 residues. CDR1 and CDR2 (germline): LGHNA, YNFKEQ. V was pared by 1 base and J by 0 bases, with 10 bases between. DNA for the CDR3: TGTGCCAGCAGCCAAGTGGCTAGCTACTCCTACGAGCAGTACTTC. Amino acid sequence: CASSQVASYSYEQYF.

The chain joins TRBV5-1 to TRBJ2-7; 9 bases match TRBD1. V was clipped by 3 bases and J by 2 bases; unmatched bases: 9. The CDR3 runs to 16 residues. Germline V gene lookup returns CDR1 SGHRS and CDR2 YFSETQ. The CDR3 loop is CASSSGQGLSTYEQYF. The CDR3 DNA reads TGCGCCAGCAGCTCGGGACAGGGACTATCAACCTACGAGCAGTACTTC.

The CDR3 DNA reads as TGCGCCAGCAGCCCGGCCCGTTCGCGCGAGCAGTACTTC. Encoded protein: CASSPARSREQYF. This sequence joins TRBV4-1 and TRBJ2-7, with D hard to call. Trimming removed 4 bases at V and 6 bases at J, with 13 bases between. CDR3 size: 13 residues. The germline gives CDR1 MGHRA, CDR2 YSYEKL.

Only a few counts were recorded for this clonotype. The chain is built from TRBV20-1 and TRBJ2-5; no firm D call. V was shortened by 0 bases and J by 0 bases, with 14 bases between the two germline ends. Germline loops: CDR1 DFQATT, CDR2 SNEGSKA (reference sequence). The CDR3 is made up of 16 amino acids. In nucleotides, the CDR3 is TGCAGTGCTAGAGATATAGGAGCCGCGTACCAAGAGACCCAGTACTTC. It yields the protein CSARDIGAAYQETQYF.

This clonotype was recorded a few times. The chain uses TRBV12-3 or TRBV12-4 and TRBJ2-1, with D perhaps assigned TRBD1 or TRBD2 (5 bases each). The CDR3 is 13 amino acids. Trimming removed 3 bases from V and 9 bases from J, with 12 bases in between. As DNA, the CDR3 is TGTGCCAGCAGTTTCCCCGGGGCACCTGAGCAGTTCTTC. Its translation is CASSFPGAPEQFF.

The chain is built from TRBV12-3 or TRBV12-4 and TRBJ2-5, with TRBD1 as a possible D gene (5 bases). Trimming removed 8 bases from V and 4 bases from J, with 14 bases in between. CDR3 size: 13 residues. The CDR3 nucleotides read TGTGCCAGCGGTTCTAGGGGTCCAGAGACCCAGTACTTC. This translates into CASGSRGPETQYF.

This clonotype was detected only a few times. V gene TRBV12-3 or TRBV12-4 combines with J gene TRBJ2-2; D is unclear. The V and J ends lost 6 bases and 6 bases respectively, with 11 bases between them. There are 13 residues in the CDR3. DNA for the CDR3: TGTGCCAGCAGACGGGTTGTGGCCGGGGAGCTGTTTTTT. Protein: CASRRVVAGELFF.

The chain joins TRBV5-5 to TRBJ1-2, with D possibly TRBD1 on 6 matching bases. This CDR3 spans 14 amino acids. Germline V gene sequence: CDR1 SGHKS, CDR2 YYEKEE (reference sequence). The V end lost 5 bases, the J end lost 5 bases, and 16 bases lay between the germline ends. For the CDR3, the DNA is TGTGCCAGCAGGCTTCCAGGGGAGGAGTATGGCTACACCTTC. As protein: CASRLPGEEYGYTF.

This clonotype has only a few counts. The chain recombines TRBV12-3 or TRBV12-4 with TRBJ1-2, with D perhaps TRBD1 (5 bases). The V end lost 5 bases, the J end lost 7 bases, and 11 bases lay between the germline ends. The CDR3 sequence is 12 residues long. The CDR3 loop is CASSPGTSGYTF. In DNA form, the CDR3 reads TGTGCCAGCAGTCCAGGGACCTCTGGCTACACCTTC.

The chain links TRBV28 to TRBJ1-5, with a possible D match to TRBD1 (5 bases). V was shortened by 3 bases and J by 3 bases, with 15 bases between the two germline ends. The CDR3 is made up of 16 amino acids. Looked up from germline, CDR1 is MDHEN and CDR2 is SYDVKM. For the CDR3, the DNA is TGTGCCAGCAGTTTCGCAGGGAGGAAAAACAATCAGCCCCAGCATTTT. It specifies CASSFAGRKNNQPQHF.

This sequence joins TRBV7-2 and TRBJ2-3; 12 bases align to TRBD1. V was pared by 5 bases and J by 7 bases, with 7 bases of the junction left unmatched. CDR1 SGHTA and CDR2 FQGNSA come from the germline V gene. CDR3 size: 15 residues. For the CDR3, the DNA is TGTGCCAGCAGCGCCGGGACAGGGGGCGCGAATACGCAGTATTTT. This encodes CASSAGTGGANTQYF.

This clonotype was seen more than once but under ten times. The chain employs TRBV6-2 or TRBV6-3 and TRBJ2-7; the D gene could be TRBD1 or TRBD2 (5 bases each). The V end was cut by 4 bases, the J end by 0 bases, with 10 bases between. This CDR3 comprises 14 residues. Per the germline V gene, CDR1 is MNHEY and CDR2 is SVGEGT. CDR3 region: CASSFGTSSYEQYF. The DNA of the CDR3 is TGTGCCAGCAGTTTCGGGACGAGCTCCTACGAGCAGTACTTC.

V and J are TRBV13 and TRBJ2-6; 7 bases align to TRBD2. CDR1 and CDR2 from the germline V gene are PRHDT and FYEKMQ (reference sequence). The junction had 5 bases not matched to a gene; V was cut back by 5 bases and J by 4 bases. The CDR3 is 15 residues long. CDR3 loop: CASSALTSGANVLTF. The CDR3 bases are TGTGCCAGCAGCGCCCTGACTAGCGGGGCCAACGTCCTGACTTTC.

The CDR3 spells CASSAQGAGYTF. The CDR3 DNA reads as TGTGCCAGCAGTGCTCAGGGGGCTGGCTACACCTTC. V usage is TRBV9 and J usage is TRBJ1-2, with 8 nucleotides matching TRBD1. Looked up from germline, CDR1 is SGDLS and CDR2 is YYNGEE. The V and J ends lost 5 bases and 7 bases, in that order; junction bases with no gene match: 4. This CDR3 is built from 12 residues. The variable domain in full, completed from reference TRBV9 and TRBJ1-2, reads DSGVTQTPKHLITATGQRVTLRCSPRSGDLSVYWYQQSLDQGLQFLIQYYNGEERAKGNILERFSAQQFPDLHSELNLSSLELGDSALYFCASSAQGAGYTFGSGTRLTVV.

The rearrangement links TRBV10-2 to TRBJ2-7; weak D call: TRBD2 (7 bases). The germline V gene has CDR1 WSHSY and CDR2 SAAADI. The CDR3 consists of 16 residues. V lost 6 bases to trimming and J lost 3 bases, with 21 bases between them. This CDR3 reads CASSPQGRGTIYEQYF. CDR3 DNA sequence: TGCGCCAGCAGCCCTCAGGGGAGGGGTACTATCTACGAGCAGTACTTC.

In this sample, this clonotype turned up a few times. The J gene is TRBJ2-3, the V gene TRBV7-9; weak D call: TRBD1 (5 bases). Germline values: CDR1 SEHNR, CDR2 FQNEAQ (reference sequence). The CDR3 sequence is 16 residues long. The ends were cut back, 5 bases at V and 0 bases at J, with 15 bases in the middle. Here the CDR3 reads CASSTMDITSTDTQYF. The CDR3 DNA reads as TGTGCCAGCAGCACGATGGACATCACTAGCACAGATACGCAGTATTTT.

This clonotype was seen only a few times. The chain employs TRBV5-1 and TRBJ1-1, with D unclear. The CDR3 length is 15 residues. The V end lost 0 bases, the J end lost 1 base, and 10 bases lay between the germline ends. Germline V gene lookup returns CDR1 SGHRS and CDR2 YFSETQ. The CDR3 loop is CASSLAMLSNTEAFF. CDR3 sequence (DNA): TGCGCCAGCAGCTTGGCAATGCTATCGAACACTGAAGCTTTCTTT.

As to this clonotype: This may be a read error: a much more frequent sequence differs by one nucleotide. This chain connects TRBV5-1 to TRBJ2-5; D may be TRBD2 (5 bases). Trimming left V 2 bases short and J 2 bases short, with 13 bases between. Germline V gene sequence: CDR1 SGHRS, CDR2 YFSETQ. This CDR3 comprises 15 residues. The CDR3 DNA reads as TGCGCCAGCAGCTTCGGAGGCTTGCTACAAGAGACCCAGTACTTC. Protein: CASSFGGLLQETQYF. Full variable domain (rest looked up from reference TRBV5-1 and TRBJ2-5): KAGVTQTPRYLIKTRGQQVTLSCSPISGHRSVSWYQQTPGQGLQFLFEYFSETQRNKGNFPGRFSGRQFSNSRSEMNVSTLELGDSALYLCASSFGGLLQETQYFGPGTRLLVL.